The sequence of this T cell receptor (beta chain) was determined in a study of shared clonotypes between healthy human individuals. Using immunoSEQ multiplex PCR, the repertoire was profiled, and TCRdb retains in-frame clones only, with some absent. The sample carries some 2.3 million clones, approximately 95% recorded once. The CDR3 is 15 residues long. From germline, CDR1 is SGHAT and CDR2 FQNNGV. Trimming removed 4 bases from V and 15 bases from J; junction bases left unmatched: 16. The donors, healthy adults who were HIV-negative, had experienced no recent acute infections or vaccinations. Sequencing was performed on naive CD4+ T cells from PBMCs. Subset given: CD45RA+ positively selected. This clonotype was sampled from a young man in good health. Some clones in this sample may be carry-over from other donors' samples. The rearrangement uses TRBV11-2 and TRBJ2-3; 10 bases align to TRBD2. The CDR3 is CASSSILYQREGGYF. CDR3 DNA sequence: TGTGCCAGCAGCTCGATCCTCTACCAGCGGGAGGGCGGTTATTTT.